The sequence of this T cell receptor (beta chain) was determined in a study of blood T cells in healthy people across ages. The use of a sample-barcoded 5' primer and a J-beta primer mix characterized a second PCR of about 6 to 12 cycles. In TCRdb, the 5' RACE reads were re-called with MiXCR into one record per CDR3 protein. This sample has hundreds of thousands of distinct CDR3 sequences, with roughly three fifths found just once. V shed 6 bases and J shed 7 bases, with 17 bases lying between them. The CDR3 loop spans 14 amino acids. Germline values: CDR1 MDHEN, CDR2 SYDVKM. Isolated PBMCs totaled at least 7 million in each sample. Total RNA, at least 5.5 micrograms per sample, was extracted from PBMCs. Note on this clonotype: The antigen remains unidentified.

Whole-study results and caveats: Using unsorted PBMCs precluded a conclusive naive versus antigen-experienced comparison.

The chain carries TRBV28 and TRBJ2-3; D is undetermined. The sequence was obtained from a man aged 35 to 55 in good health. The sequenced sample consisted of blood. The CDR3 loop is CASRWSVTENTQYF. The CDR3 nucleotides are TGTGCCAGCAGGTGGAGTGTGACCGAGAATACGCAGTATTTT.